The next 27 T cell receptor beta chains were all read from a single sample in a study of a mutant IDH1 vaccine in newly diagnosed glioma. Data came from immunoSEQ multiplex PCR; TCRdb stores just in-frame clones and leaves some out. The table includes 50,000 to 70,000 clones, 65% to 90% detected once. Their specific antigens are unknown. Time point noted: week 5, during vaccination. Topical imiquimod accompanied each vaccine dose, which consisted of 300 ug of mutant IDH1 20-mer peptide. The specimen was PBMCs, collected from a glioma patient whose treatment included an IDH1 peptide vaccine. All receptors come from a woman in her late teens or twenties with glioma. Some clones in this sample may be carry-over from other donors' samples.

V gene TRBV10-3 combines with J gene TRBJ1-3; 8 nucleotides align to TRBD1. J was trimmed by 8 bases and V by 0 bases; bases with no gene match: 6. CDR3 length: 15 amino acids. Germline CDR1 ENHRY, CDR2 SYGVKD. The CDR3 bases are TGTGCCATCAGTGAGTCGTGGGACAGGACGGACACCATATATTTT. The encoded protein is CAISESWDRTDTIYF.

This chain connects TRBV5-5 to TRBJ1-3, with D possibly being TRBD1 (5 bases). V gave up 2 bases and J gave up 1 base, with 10 bases separating them. CDR1 SGHKS and CDR2 YYEKEE come from the germline V gene (reference sequence). This CDR3 comprises 15 residues. CDR3 in amino acids: CASSFVGASGNTIYF. DNA of the CDR3: TGTGCCAGCAGCTTCGTAGGGGCATCTGGAAACACCATATATTTT.

V is TRBV12-5 and J is TRBJ2-7; D is unresolved. The germline V gene has CDR1 LGHNT and CDR2 FRNRAP. V was cut by 5 bases and J by 2 bases, with 4 bases left in between. There are 11 residues in the CDR3. The CDR3 DNA reads TGTGCTAGTGGTCATCCCTACGAGCAGTACTTC. Amino acid sequence: CASGHPYEQYF.

The chain links TRBV11-3 to TRBJ2-2; D is unresolved. The CDR3 has 14 amino acids. Per germline, CDR1 SGHNT and CDR2 YENEEA. V dropped 11 bases and J dropped 6 bases, with 19 bases sitting between them. CDR3 sequence (DNA): TGTGCCTCCGCGGTACAGCCGCCCCCCGGGGAGCTGTTTTTT. Amino acids: CASAVQPPPGELFF.

The chain combines TRBV20-1 with TRBJ1-1; the D is unclear. Trimming pared 4 bases from V and 7 bases from J, leaving 10 bases between. The germline V gene encodes CDR1 DFQATT and CDR2 SNEGSKA (reference sequence). This CDR3 comprises 11 residues. The CDR3: CSAKTDLEAFF. CDR3 coding DNA: TGCAGTGCTAAAACGGACCTTGAAGCTTTCTTT.

The rearrangement links TRBV5-1 to TRBJ2-2, with 12 bases lining up with TRBD2. Germline loops: CDR1 SGHRS, CDR2 YFSETQ. The CDR3 consists of 16 residues. Trimming removed 4 bases from V and 8 bases from J; junction bases left unmatched: 9. The DNA for the CDR3 is TGCGCCAGCAGCGCCGGACTAGCGGGATGGGCGGGGGAGCTGTTTTTT. This sequence encodes CASSAGLAGWAGELFF.

The V gene is TRBV14, the J gene TRBJ1-1, with no clear D. The CDR3 consists of 14 residues. Deletions cut 5 bases from V and 1 base from J, with 11 bases between. The germline V gene has CDR1 SGHDN and CDR2 FVKESK. The CDR3 region has the DNA TGTGCCAGCAGCTGGGGTCCCCAGAACACTGAAGCTTTCTTT. Translated, it gives CASSWGPQNTEAFF.

This sequence joins TRBV13 and TRBJ1-3; no reliable D call. This CDR3 is 12 amino acids long. Germline V CDR1 and CDR2: PRHDT, FYEKMQ (reference sequence). Trimming left V 8 bases short and J 0 bases short, with 5 bases between. The CDR3 spells CASRASGNTIYF. The CDR3 DNA sequence: TGTGCCAGCCGGGCCTCTGGAAACACCATATATTTT.

The rearrangement joins TRBV29-1 to TRBJ2-5, with D possibly being TRBD1 (6 bases). CDR1 SQVTM and CDR2 ANQGSEA come from the germline V gene. The CDR3 has 13 amino acids. With 4 bases removed from V and 0 bases from J, the gap between germline ends came to 9 bases. The CDR3, as DNA: TGCAGCGTTGGCGACAGGTACCAAGAGACCCAGTACTTC. Protein sequence: CSVGDRYQETQYF.

The chain is built from TRBV7-9 and TRBJ2-6, with D unresolved. Trimming left V 5 bases short and J 0 bases short, with 17 bases between. CDR3 length equals 18 residues. Germline V gene data show CDR1 as SEHNR and CDR2 as FQNEAQ (reference sequence). The CDR3 sequence: CASSPRSSSSSGANVLTF. CDR3 nucleotides: TGTGCCAGCAGCCCCCGCAGTTCCTCTTCCTCTGGGGCCAACGTCCTGACTTTC.

V is TRBV4-1 and J is TRBJ1-1; D not resolved. V was pared by 0 bases and J by 1 base, with 6 bases between. Germline lookup yields CDR1 MGHRA and CDR2 YSYEKL. This CDR3 region has 14 residues. The CDR3 DNA sequence: TGCGCCAGCAGCCAAGAGGCAGCGAACACTGAAGCTTTCTTT. It is translated as CASSQEAANTEAFF.

This chain links TRBV11-3 with TRBJ2-6; D gene ambiguous. V shed 3 bases and J shed 6 bases, with 12 bases lying between them. The CDR3 is made up of 15 amino acids. Germline V lookup: CDR1 SGHNT, CDR2 YENEEA. In nucleotides, the CDR3 is TGTGCCAGCAGCTTCCTCGTCTCGTCGGCCAACGTCCTGACTTTC. This gives the protein CASSFLVSSANVLTF.

The chain joins TRBV6-6 to TRBJ1-5; D uncertain. Germline CDR1 MNHNY, CDR2 SVGAGI (reference sequence). The CDR3 is 14 residues long. V lost 4 bases and J 4 bases, leaving 11 bases between the germline ends. The CDR3 spells CASSLQEINQPQHF. The CDR3 DNA is TGTGCCAGCAGTTTGCAGGAGATTAATCAGCCCCAGCATTTT.

The rearrangement uses TRBV11-3 and TRBJ1-1; D gene ambiguous. There are 9 residues in the CDR3. Germline V gives CDR1 SGHNT, CDR2 YENEEA. As DNA, the CDR3 is TGTGCGGAGTCGGTTGAAGCTTTCTTT. Its translation is CAESVEAFF.

The chain is built from TRBV2 and TRBJ2-3; 8 bases agree with TRBD2. Germline-derived CDR1 and CDR2 are SNHLY and FYNNEI. CDR3 length: 15 residues. Losses at the gene ends were 6 bases for V and 2 bases for J; bases not matched to a gene: 7. This CDR3 reads CASSPGLDPTDTQYF. The CDR3 region has the DNA TGTGCCAGCAGCCCGGGACTAGACCCCACAGATACGCAGTATTTT.

This chain links TRBV28 with TRBJ1-1; possibly TRBD1 for D (5 bases). Trimming took 3 bases from V and 0 from J, leaving 14 bases between them. This CDR3 spans 16 amino acids. CDR1 is MDHEN and CDR2 is SYDVKM in the germline V gene. CDR3 in amino acids: CASSFPVRGMNTEAFF. DNA for the CDR3: TGTGCCAGCAGTTTTCCAGTTCGGGGGATGAACACTGAAGCTTTCTTT. Filled out from reference TRBV28 and TRBJ1-1, the complete variable domain reads DVKVTQSSRYLVKRTGEKVFLECVQDMDHENMFWYRQDPGLGLRLIYFSYDVKMKEKGDIPEGYSVSREKKERFSLILESASTNQTSMYLCASSFPVRGMNTEAFFGQGTRLTVV.

The chain uses TRBV30 and TRBJ1-6, with 10 bases fitting TRBD1. The ends lost 5 bases at V and 11 bases at J; junction bases unmatched: 6. CDR3 size: 13 residues. CDR1 and CDR2 (germline): GTSNPN, SVGIG (reference sequence). The CDR3 bases are TGTGCCTGGGGGGACAGGGGATTGCCACCCCTCCACTTT. Translating gives CAWGDRGLPPLHF.

The V call is TRBV19, the J call TRBJ1-1; 12 bases agree with TRBD1. Losses at the gene ends were 7 bases for V and 2 bases for J; bases not matched to a gene: 5. CDR1 and CDR2 (germline): LNHDA, SQIVND (reference sequence). The CDR3 spans 15 residues. The chain's CDR3 is CASTRDRGLNTEAFF. The CDR3 region has the DNA TGTGCCAGTACCAGGGACAGGGGGCTTAACACTGAAGCTTTCTTT. The full variable domain, completed using reference TRBV19 and TRBJ1-1, is DGGITQSPKYLFRKEGQNVTLSCEQNLNHDAMYWYRQDPGQGLRLIYYSQIVNDFQKGDIAEGYSVSREKKESFPLTVTSAQKNPTAFYLCASTRDRGLNTEAFFGQGTRLTVV.

This rearrangement joins TRBV18 to TRBJ2-7; D may be TRBD1 (5 bases). Trimming pared 3 bases from V and 4 bases from J, leaving 13 bases between. This CDR3 has 14 amino acids. Germline V gives CDR1 KGHSH, CDR2 LQKENI. The CDR3 sequence is CASSPQGMGYEQYF. CDR3 nucleotide sequence: TGTGCCAGCTCACCCCAGGGAATGGGATACGAGCAGTACTTC. Variable domain in full (rest from reference TRBV18 and TRBJ2-7): NAGVMQNPRHLVRRRGQEARLRCSPMKGHSHVYWYRQLPEEGLKFMVYLQKENIIDESGMPKERFSAEFPKEGPSILRIQQVVRGDSAAYFCASSPQGMGYEQYFGPGTRLTVT.

This clone appeared once. V usage is TRBV18 and J usage is TRBJ2-3; 7 nucleotides match TRBD2. The CDR3 covers 15 residues. Trimming cost V 2 bases and J 1 base; bases outside gene matches: 3. The germline V gene has CDR1 KGHSH and CDR2 LQKENI. The CDR3 DNA reads as TGTGCCAGCTCACCATCTCTAGCGGGCACAGATACGCAGTATTTT. Translating gives CASSPSLAGTDTQYF.

This clone is termed medium-sized. The chain employs TRBV18 and TRBJ2-1; unclear D gene. This CDR3 has 12 residues. Trimming took off 3 bases at V and 8 bases at J, with 8 bases between the two ends. Germline lookup yields CDR1 KGHSH and CDR2 LQKENI. The CDR3 DNA sequence: TGTGCCAGCTCACCCAATCGCGATGAGCAGTTCTTC. It encodes CASSPNRDEQFF.

The chain has TRBV14 and TRBJ2-7, with D unclear. Germline values: CDR1 SGHDN, CDR2 FVKESK. The CDR3 contains 15 residues. Between the trimmed V and J ends, which lost 0 bases and 1 base, there was a span of 10 bases. The DNA for the CDR3 is TGTGCCAGCAGCCAAGATGTCGGCCAGTCCTACGAGCAGTACTTC. This codes for CASSQDVGQSYEQYF.

This clone showed up just once. This sequence joins TRBV25-1 and TRBJ2-7; D ambiguous. CDR1 is MGHDK, CDR2 SYGVNS, per germline. This CDR3 spans 17 amino acids. V was shortened by 4 bases and J by 3 bases, with 22 bases between the two germline ends. For the CDR3, the DNA is TGTGCCAGCAGTGCCCCTGCGGTGCGGTCGGTTGGCTACGAGCAGTACTTC. This translates into CASSAPAVRSVGYEQYF.

The rearrangement joins TRBV7-9 to TRBJ1-1; TRBD1 might be the D (6 bases). Trimming pared 5 bases from V and 11 bases from J, leaving 27 bases between. Germline CDR1 and CDR2: SEHNR and FQNEAQ (reference sequence). The CDR3 consists of 16 residues. The CDR3, as DNA: TGTGCCAGCAGCGAATCGGACAGAAAGGGGTCGATCGCGGCTTTCTTT. It encodes CASSESDRKGSIAAFF.

The chain has TRBV19 and TRBJ2-2, with D perhaps given as TRBD1 or TRBD2 (6 bases each). Germline V gives CDR1 LNHDA, CDR2 SQIVND (reference sequence). V gave up 0 bases and J gave up 7 bases, with 15 bases separating them. This CDR3 has 16 residues. Here the CDR3 reads CASSIDLGGSGGELFF. In nucleotides, the CDR3 is TGTGCCAGTAGTATAGATCTAGGGGGGTCCGGCGGGGAGCTGTTTTTT.

The gene calls are TRBV5-4 and TRBJ2-3; the D gene is possibly TRBD2 (5 bases). Per the germline V gene, CDR1 is SGHNT and CDR2 is YYREEE (reference sequence). Trimming shortened V by 0 bases and J by 0 bases, and 5 bases separated the two germline ends. This CDR3 comprises 14 residues. The CDR3 DNA reads as TGTGCCAGCAGCTTGGCGGGGAGCACAGATACGCAGTATTTT. It encodes CASSLAGSTDTQYF. Full variable domain (missing parts from reference TRBV5-4 and TRBJ2-3): ETGVTQSPTHLIKTRGQQVTLRCSSQSGHNTVSWYQQALGQGPQFIFQYYREEENGRGNFPPRFSGLQFPNYSSELNVNALELDDSALYLCASSLAGSTDTQYFGPGTRLTVL.

The chain carries TRBV30 and TRBJ2-3; 9 bases agree with TRBD1. J gave up 3 bases and V 6 bases, and 10 bases lay outside the gene matches. CDR1 is GTSNPN and CDR2 is SVGIG in the germline V gene (reference sequence). The CDR3 consists of 15 residues. The CDR3 sequence is CACNPGGQGTDTQYF. DNA for the CDR3: TGTGCCTGTAATCCTGGAGGACAGGGGACAGATACGCAGTATTTT. Full variable domain (outside the CDR3, taken from reference TRBV30 and TRBJ2-3): SQTIHQWPATLVQPVGSPLSLECTVEGTSNPNLYWYRQAAGRGLQLLFYSVGIGQISSEVPQNLSASRPQDRQFILSSKKLLLSDSGFYLCACNPGGQGTDTQYFGPGTRLTVL.